A single sample is the source of the 23 T cell receptor beta chains below, sequenced in a study of T cell repertoires in cytomegalovirus infection. TCRdb ran MiXCR on the reads and lists one entry per CDR3 protein. The sample contains some 350,000 distinct CDR3 sequences, roughly 28% of which appear only once. These receptors' targets are unknown. The sample was cultured PBMCs, taken from culture after CMV antigen stimulation. Receptor source: a human donor in good health (CMV status not recorded). Some clones in this sample may be carry-over from other donors' samples.

The V gene is TRBV9, the J gene TRBJ2-3, with unresolved D. From germline, CDR1 is SGDLS and CDR2 YYNGEE. The CDR3 contains 14 residues. Trimming left V 3 bases short and J 0 bases short, with 8 bases between. CDR3 bases: TGTGCCAGCAGCGGCCTCCTAAGCACAGATACGCAGTATTTT. Its translation: CASSGLLSTDTQYF.

This clonotype has at least ten counts. V is TRBV7-2 and J is TRBJ1-2, with D tentatively TRBD1 (6 bases). V dropped 5 bases and J dropped 5 bases, with 9 bases sitting between them. The germline V gene encodes CDR1 SGHTA and CDR2 FQGNSA. The CDR3 is 12 residues long. CDR3 sequence reads: CASSPDRYGYTF. The CDR3 DNA sequence: TGTGCCAGCAGCCCGGACAGATATGGCTACACCTTC.

The chain has TRBV6-1 and TRBJ2-7, with 7 bases aligning to TRBD2. CDR1 is MNHNS, CDR2 SASEGT, per germline. V lost 8 bases to trimming and J lost 4 bases; unmatched junction nucleotides: 2. The CDR3 length is 11 residues. The CDR3: CASAGEYEQYF. The CDR3 bases are TGTGCCAGCGCGGGGGAATACGAGCAGTACTTC.

This chain links TRBV7-9 with TRBJ1-4; 7 bases map to TRBD1. Losses at the gene ends were 4 bases for V and 7 bases for J; bases not matched to a gene: 3. The length of the CDR3 is 13 residues. Germline-derived CDR1 and CDR2 are SEHNR and FQNEAQ (reference sequence). The CDR3 loop reads CASSSGDSEKLFF. The CDR3 DNA sequence: TGTGCCAGCAGCTCCGGGGACAGTGAAAAACTGTTTTTT.

The chain employs TRBV5-4 and TRBJ1-1, with a possible D match to TRBD1 (5 bases). Germline values: CDR1 SGHNT, CDR2 YYREEE (reference sequence). The CDR3 has 17 amino acids. V shed 1 base and J shed 0 bases, with 16 bases lying between them. CDR3 protein: CASSLSAGHAVNTEAFF. In DNA, the CDR3 is TGTGCCAGCAGCTTGAGCGCGGGGCATGCGGTGAACACTGAAGCTTTCTTT.

The chain uses TRBV14 and TRBJ1-6; 7 bases match TRBD1. Trimming took 1 base from V and 6 from J; bases not matched to a gene: 3. Germline V lookup: CDR1 SGHDN, CDR2 FVKESK. CDR3 size: 15 residues. The CDR3 spells CASSQVNRGNSPLHF. For the CDR3, the DNA is TGTGCCAGCAGCCAAGTAAACAGGGGTAATTCACCCCTCCACTTT.

This clonotype was found many times. V and J are TRBV12-3 or TRBV12-4 and TRBJ1-5; a possible D gene is TRBD1 (5 bases). The CDR3 is 14 amino acids. Trimming took off 6 bases at V and 4 bases at J, with 13 bases between the two ends. The CDR3 DNA follows: TGTGCCAGCAGCTTACGGCAGGGAAATCAGCCCCAGCATTTT. This encodes CASSLRQGNQPQHF.

The rearrangement joins TRBV20-1 to TRBJ2-1, with TRBD2 matching 10 bases. Germline V lookup: CDR1 DFQATT, CDR2 SNEGSKA (reference sequence). V lost 5 bases to trimming and J lost 5 bases; unmatched junction nucleotides: 9. This CDR3 region has 15 residues. For the CDR3, the DNA is TGCAGTGCTTTCGGGACTAGCGACTACAACAATGAGCAGTTCTTC. It yields the protein CSAFGTSDYNNEQFF.

The V and J genes are TRBV7-2 and TRBJ2-1; 9 nucleotides align to TRBD2. The CDR3 is 16 amino acids. V dropped 5 bases and J dropped 12; count of bases not matched to a gene: 17. Germline-derived CDR1 and CDR2 are SGHTA and FQGNSA. CDR3 residues: CASSDLAGPSTMRQFF. CDR3 in DNA: TGTGCCAGCAGCGATCTAGCGGGGCCTTCTACAATGAGGCAGTTCTTC.

This clonotype has a handful of counts. This rearrangement joins TRBV27 to TRBJ2-1, with 10 nucleotides matching TRBD2. The CDR3 covers 15 residues. Germline values: CDR1 MNHEY, CDR2 SMNVEV (reference sequence). Unmatched junction bases numbered 9, after V lost 4 bases and J lost 9 bases. The CDR3 region is CASSWRGLASREQFF. In DNA, the CDR3 is TGTGCCAGCAGTTGGAGGGGACTAGCGTCCCGTGAGCAGTTCTTC.

In its sample, this clonotype was seen many times. The genes are TRBV5-1 and TRBJ2-7; 11 positions agree with TRBD2. From germline, CDR1 is SGHRS and CDR2 YFSETQ. CDR3 length: 15 amino acids. V lost 1 base, J lost 1 base, and 1 base stayed unmatched. The CDR3 region has the DNA TGCGCCAGCAGCTTGCGACTAGCGGGATCCTACGAGCAGTACTTC. Encoded protein: CASSLRLAGSYEQYF.

In this sample, this clonotype turned up a few times. The chain carries TRBV7-8 and TRBJ1-5; no clear D gene. Trimming stripped 2 bases from V and 3 bases from J, with 11 bases between. CDR3 size: 15 residues. Looked up from germline, CDR1 is SGHVS and CDR2 is FQNEAQ. Here the CDR3 DNA reads TGTGCCAGCAGCTTAAATCGGCAGTACAATCAGCCCCAGCATTTT. Amino acids: CASSLNRQYNQPQHF.

This clonotype showed up just a few times. J is TRBJ1-2 and V is TRBV6-5, with D uncertain. V shed 2 bases and J shed 4 bases, with 8 bases lying between them. CDR1 is MNHEY, CDR2 SVGAGI, per germline. The CDR3 covers 13 residues. The CDR3 sequence: CASSYGRFYGYTF. The CDR3 bases are TGTGCCAGCAGTTACGGCAGGTTCTATGGCTACACCTTC.

V is TRBV6-1 and J is TRBJ1-2; 11 bases map to TRBD1. Looked up from germline, CDR1 is MNHNS and CDR2 is SASEGT. Trimming cost V 7 bases and J 8 bases; bases outside gene matches: 6. The CDR3 covers 13 residues. The CDR3 bases are TGTGCCAGCAAAGGACAGGGGGCAAGGGGCTACACCTTC. Its translation: CASKGQGARGYTF.

This chain uses TRBV4-1 with TRBJ1-2; TRBD1 matches 8 bases. The CDR3 spans 15 residues. V lost 4 bases, J lost 3 bases, and 7 bases stayed unmatched. CDR1 and CDR2 (germline): MGHRA, YSYEKL. In DNA form, the CDR3 reads TGCGCCAGCAGCCGCAACAGGGGGTGGGACTATGGCTACACCTTC. Translating gives CASSRNRGWDYGYTF.

This clonotype came up a few times. The V and J genes are TRBV7-2 and TRBJ2-1, with 11 bases identical to TRBD2. This CDR3 region has 15 residues. Germline V gene lookup returns CDR1 SGHTA and CDR2 FQGNSA. V was clipped by 1 base and J by 12 bases; unmatched bases: 8. The CDR3 nucleotides are TGTGCCAGCAGCTTAGGCCCGACTAGCGGGATTTGGCAGTTCTTC. Residues: CASSLGPTSGIWQFF.

CDR3 bases: TGTGCCAGCAGTGACGGCCGGGTGCCAGATGAGCTGTTTTTT. Its protein product is CASSDGRVPDELFF. This chain links TRBV2 with TRBJ2-2; no clear D gene. The CDR3 runs to 14 residues. Trimming cost V 3 bases and J 11 bases, with 16 bases left between them. Germline V gene data show CDR1 as SNHLY and CDR2 as FYNNEI.

In this sample, this clonotype turned up a few times. Written as DNA, the CDR3 is TGTGCCAGCAGTTCATATTATCCGGGGCCCCCCAGGGTTCTCTCCTACGAGCAGTACTTC. Its translation: CASSSYYPGPPRVLSYEQYF. This chain links TRBV12-3 or TRBV12-4 with TRBJ2-7; D is perhaps TRBD1 or TRBD2 (5 bases each). The CDR3 length is 20 residues. V dropped 4 bases and J dropped 0 bases, with 28 bases sitting between them.

The rearrangement links TRBV5-1 to TRBJ2-2; the match to TRBD2 covers 8 bases. CDR1 SGHRS and CDR2 YFSETQ come from the germline V gene. The CDR3 sequence is 17 residues long. V shed 6 bases and J 1 base; nucleotides not matched to a gene: 11. The CDR3 DNA follows: TGCGCCAGCACCGTGGCGGGGGGAGCTATGAACACCGGGGAGCTGTTTTTT. Amino acid sequence: CASTVAGGAMNTGELFF. The full variable domain, with the rest looked up from reference TRBV5-1 and TRBJ2-2, is KAGVTQTPRYLIKTRGQQVTLSCSPISGHRSVSWYQQTPGQGLQFLFEYFSETQRNKGNFPGRFSGRQFSNSRSEMNVSTLELGDSALYLCASTVAGGAMNTGELFFGEGSRLTVL.

V is TRBV28 and J is TRBJ1-4, with 7 bases aligning to TRBD1. Germline CDR1 MDHEN, CDR2 SYDVKM. J was trimmed by 8 bases and V by 7 bases; bases with no gene match: 10. This CDR3 is built from 14 residues. DNA for the CDR3: TGTGCCAGCAACACCCGGGACAGAGGAGAAAAACTGTTTTTT. As protein: CASNTRDRGEKLFF.

This clonotype showed up many times. This rearrangement joins TRBV6-1 to TRBJ2-6; no definite D call. V was clipped by 4 bases and J by 4 bases, with 8 bases between them. The CDR3 sequence is 14 residues long. CDR1 is MNHNS, CDR2 SASEGT, per germline. The CDR3 region is CASSGIGGANVLTF. CDR3 sequence (DNA): TGTGCCAGCAGTGGGATCGGAGGGGCCAACGTCCTGACTTTC.

There are a few counts of this clonotype. The V and J genes are TRBV6-5 and TRBJ2-7; a possible D gene is TRBD2 (6 bases). V lost 2 bases to trimming and J lost 3 bases, with 14 bases between them. Germline lookup yields CDR1 MNHEY and CDR2 SVGAGI. This CDR3 spans 15 amino acids. As DNA, the CDR3 is TGTGCCAGCAGTTACGAAGGGTCGGGGGACTACGAGCAGTACTTC. Its protein product is CASSYEGSGDYEQYF.

This sequence joins TRBV18 and TRBJ1-5; 11 nucleotides align to TRBD1. Germline values: CDR1 KGHSH, CDR2 LQKENI. J was trimmed by 7 bases and V by 4 bases; bases with no gene match: 15. The CDR3 has 18 residues. CDR3 nucleotide sequence: TGTGCCAGCTCACAAACTGGACAGGGGGCAGAGGTTAGCCAGCCCCAGCATTTT. Translating it yields CASSQTGQGAEVSQPQHF.